Sequencing of this TCR beta chain was carried out in a study of T cell responses to AZD1222 COVID-19 vaccine (dated by TCRdb to 2020 to 2023). For the study in its entirety: Because spike-specific TCR depth and breadth did not differ between the two schedules, AZD1222 recipients who got a second dose at roughly 4 weeks were pooled with those who got a second dose at roughly 12 weeks. A total of around 240 trial participants underwent TCR sequencing, of whom about 200 received two doses of AZD1222 and about 25 received two doses of the MenACWY control vaccine. Enrollment into the trials was organized by age into subgroups of 18-55, 56-69 and 70-plus years, and those subgroups contained roughly 140, 27 and 60 TCR-sequenced participants, respectively.

This sample's time point label indicates: baseline before first vaccination. The vaccinee samples were drawn from two UK trials, COV001 and COV002, one of which was a single-blind randomized controlled phase 2/3 trial testing AZD1222 (ChAdOx1 nCoV-19) in healthy adults. For TCRbeta chain sequencing, PBMC samples were collected from trial participants at day 0 and at day 28 after the second dose. V is cut back by 4 bases and J by 6 bases, with 9 bases in the junction unmatched. Looking up the germline V gene yields CDR1 SGDLS and CDR2 YYNGEE. Including cysteine and phenylalanine, the CDR3 has 15 amino acids. Only the CDR3 portion is preserved as DNA: 45 bases, with reading frame beginning at the first base. The CDR3 regions of human TCRbeta chains were analyzed by immunosequencing. Per the authors' processing: Repertoire TCRs were matched against a reference library of SARS-CoV-2-specific TCRs generated with the MIRA antigen-specificity platform. Breadth was defined as the fraction of unique TCRs that were SARS-CoV-2-associated. Depth was defined as the fraction of total T cells that were SARS-CoV-2-associated. Each spike-specific TCR was assigned to its reactive spike region and to a CD4 or CD8 class using the MIRA data. Log10-transformed breadth and depth values were compared by one-way ANOVA with Sidak's multiple comparisons tests. This immuneACCESS table, as held by TCRdb, lists in-frame sequences with V and J called but not all clones. Of the missing ones, under half trace to an unresolved V gene in checked studies; the others have no known cause. V and J calls and clone size are as listed in that table; D and trimming were resolved from the DNA. Here the sample has some 140,000 clones; roughly 90% occur a single time. The ten most abundant clones make up around 3.2% of the sample.

Here is what the overall study found, with its caveats: Because no day 14 peak-response samples were available, repertoires were characterized only after the peak T cell response. Conclusions about previously exposed vaccinees were limited because only six or seven AZD1222 recipients were SARS-CoV-2 seropositive at baseline. In the small 56-69-year group, the increase in depth fell short of significance, most likely because of low power. Most participants were white British and females outnumbered males, and the authors suggested that clonal diversity may have been underestimated. CD4 TCRs associated with the vaccine covered the entire spike protein, and the dominant responses were in regions 160-218 and 743-854. Spike-specific TCR breadth and depth rose significantly after two AZD1222 doses compared with day 0 and with MenACWY recipients. Reportedly, close to half of the unique spike-specific TCRs recognized epitopes lying outside the regions that are mutated in the B.1.351 and B.1.1.7 variants.

This clone showed up just a few times. The target of this receptor is not known. Qualities for individual bases were not recorded, and no much larger clone is one base off. The rearrangement combines TRBV9 with TRBJ2-1, with 8 bases matching TRBD2. Sequenced here: peripheral blood, sampled on day 0 of AZD1222 vaccination. This receptor was taken from an adult in good health. The CDR3 corresponds to CASSSREASRNEQFF. Read as DNA, the sequence is TGTGCCAGCAGCTCGCGGGAGGCCAGCCGCAATGAGCAGTTCTTC.